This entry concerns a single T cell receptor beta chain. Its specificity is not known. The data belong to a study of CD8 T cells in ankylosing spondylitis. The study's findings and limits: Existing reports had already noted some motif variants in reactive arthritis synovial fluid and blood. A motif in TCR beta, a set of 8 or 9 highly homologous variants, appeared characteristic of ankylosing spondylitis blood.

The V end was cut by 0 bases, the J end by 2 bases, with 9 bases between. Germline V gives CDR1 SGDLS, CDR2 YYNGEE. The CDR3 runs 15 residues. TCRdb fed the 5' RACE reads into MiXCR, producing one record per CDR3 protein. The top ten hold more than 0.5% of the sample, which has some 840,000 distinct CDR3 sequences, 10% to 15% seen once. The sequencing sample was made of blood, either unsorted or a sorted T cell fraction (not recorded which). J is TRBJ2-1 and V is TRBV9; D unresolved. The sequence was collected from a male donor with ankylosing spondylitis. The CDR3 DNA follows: TGTGCCAGCAGCGTAGTGCCGATTGCCTACAATGAGCAGTTCTTC. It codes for CASSVVPIAYNEQFF.